These T cell receptor beta chains were read from a single sample in a study of long-term antiretroviral therapy in people with HIV. TCRdb's copy holds only in-frame clones and misses some; the assay was immunoSEQ multiplex PCR. The sample records 38,000 or so clones, around 75% being singletons. The source material was unsorted PBMCs, sampled 1.5 years after starting antiretroviral therapy. These receptors all come from a man aged 18 to 30 with HIV. Both conserved end residues are part of each CDR3. The order of the fields is V gene, D gene, J gene, clone size, CDR3 protein, CDR3 DNA. The D gene is left open where the match is weak. Rows give clone size only sometimes, using once, few, many, or a class for an expanded clone.

>TRBV19|NA|TRBJ2-2|NA
CASSLRLNTGELFF
TGTGCCAGTAGTTTAAGACTCAACACCGGGGAGCTGTTTTTT
>TRBV5-1|TRBD2|TRBJ2-1|few
CASSSTSGDNEQFF
TGCGCCAGCAGCTCGACTAGCGGCGACAATGAGCAGTTCTTC
>TRBV30|NA|TRBJ2-7|NA
CAWSSVGVFSEQYF
TGTGCCTGGAGTTCGGTAGGGGTCTTCTCCGAGCAGTACTTC
>TRBV5-6|NA|TRBJ1-3|NA
CASSLPRSSGNTIYF
TGTGCCAGCAGCTTGCCACGGAGCTCTGGAAACACCATATATTTT
>TRBV19|TRBD1|TRBJ2-1|few
CASTQPGQGYNEQFF
TGTGCCAGTACCCAACCGGGACAGGGATACAATGAGCAGTTCTTC
>TRBV29-1|TRBD2|TRBJ2-7|NA
CSAAPGSGTKTGEQYF
TGCAGCGCCGCCCCGGGCAGCGGGACCAAGACGGGGGAGCAGTACTTC
>TRBV29-1|NA|TRBJ2-1|once
CSVVPTNNEQFF
TGCAGCGTTGTTCCGACTAACAATGAGCAGTTCTTC
>TRBV7-9|NA|TRBJ1-2|NA
CASPGLRYGYTF
TGTGCCAGCCCGGGACTGAGATATGGCTACACCTTC
>TRBV28|NA|TRBJ2-7|NA
CASGHLYEQYF
TGTGCCAGCGGACACCTCTACGAGCAGTACTTC
>TRBV18|NA|TRBJ1-1|NA
CASSTGLGGGNTEAFF
TGTGCCAGCTCGACCGGACTAGGGGGTGGGAACACTGAAGCTTTCTTT
>TRBV5-5|TRBD2|TRBJ2-2|NA
CASSALAGVTGELFF
TGTGCCAGCAGCGCACTAGCGGGAGTCACCGGGGAGCTGTTTTTT
>TRBV10-2|NA|TRBJ2-7|NA
CATAILGGLSYEQYF
TGCGCCACCGCGATATTAGGGGGACTCTCCTACGAGCAGTACTTC
>TRBV18|NA|TRBJ2-3|NA
CASSPLPSGYTDTQYF
TGTGCCAGCTCACCACTCCCGTCGGGGTACACAGATACGCAGTATTTT
>TRBV9|NA|TRBJ2-3|NA
CASSVWAGKGTQYF
TGTGCCAGCAGCGTATGGGCAGGGAAGGGTACGCAGTATTTT
>TRBV6-6|NA|TRBJ2-7|NA
CASSYGTFQYF
TGTGCCAGCAGTTACGGGACCTTTCAGTACTTC
>TRBV11-2|NA|TRBJ2-7|NA
CASSPNRASYEQYF
TGTGCCAGCAGCCCTAACAGGGCCTCCTACGAGCAGTACTTC
>TRBV6-1|TRBD1|TRBJ1-4|NA
CASSDLVGRGGEKLFF
TGTGCCAGCAGTGATTTAGTTGGCAGGGGGGGTGAAAAACTGTTTTTT
>TRBV19|NA|TRBJ2-1|NA
CASSLTSGLNEQFF
TGTGCCAGTAGCCTGACATCCGGATTGAATGAGCAGTTCTTC
>TRBV9|NA|TRBJ2-1|NA
CASSVGTQSNEQFF
TGTGCCAGCAGCGTAGGGACCCAAAGCAATGAGCAGTTCTTC
>TRBV10-3|NA|TRBJ2-7|NA
CAIGRGTPYEQYF
TGTGCCATCGGTCGTGGGACCCCCTACGAGCAGTACTTC
>TRBV28|NA|TRBJ1-5|NA
CASSRPRQRRNQPQHF
TGTGCCAGCAGTCGCCCCCGACAGCGCCGCAATCAGCCCCAGCATTTT
>TRBV5-5|NA|TRBJ2-7|NA
CASSLDPGSSYEQYF
TGTGCCAGCAGCTTGGATCCAGGAAGCTCCTACGAGCAGTACTTC